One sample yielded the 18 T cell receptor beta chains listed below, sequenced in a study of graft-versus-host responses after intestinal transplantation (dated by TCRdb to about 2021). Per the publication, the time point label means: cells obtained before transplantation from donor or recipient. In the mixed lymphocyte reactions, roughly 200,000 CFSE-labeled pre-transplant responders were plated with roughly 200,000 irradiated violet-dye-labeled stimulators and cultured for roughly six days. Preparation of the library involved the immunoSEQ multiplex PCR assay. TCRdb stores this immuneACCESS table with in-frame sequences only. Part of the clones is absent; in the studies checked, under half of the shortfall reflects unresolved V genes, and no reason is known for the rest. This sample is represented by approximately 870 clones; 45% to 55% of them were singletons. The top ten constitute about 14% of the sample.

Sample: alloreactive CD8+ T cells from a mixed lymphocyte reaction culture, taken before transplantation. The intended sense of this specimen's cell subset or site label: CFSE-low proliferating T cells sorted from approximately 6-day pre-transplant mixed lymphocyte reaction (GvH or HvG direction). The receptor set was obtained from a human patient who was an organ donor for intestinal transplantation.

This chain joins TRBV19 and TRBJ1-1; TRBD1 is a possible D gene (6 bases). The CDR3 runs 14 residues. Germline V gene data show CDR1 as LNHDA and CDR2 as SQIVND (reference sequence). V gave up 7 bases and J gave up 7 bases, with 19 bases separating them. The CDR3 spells CASTLEQGRGEAFF. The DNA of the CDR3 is TGTGCCAGTACGCTGGAACAGGGACGGGGTGAAGCTTTCTTT.

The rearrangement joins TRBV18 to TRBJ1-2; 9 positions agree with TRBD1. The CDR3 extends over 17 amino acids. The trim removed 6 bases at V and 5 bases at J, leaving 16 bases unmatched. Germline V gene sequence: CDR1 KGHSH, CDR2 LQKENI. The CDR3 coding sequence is TGTGCCAGCTCCAGCACCGAGGGACAGGGCACCGGGTATGGCTACACCTTC. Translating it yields CASSSTEGQGTGYGYTF.

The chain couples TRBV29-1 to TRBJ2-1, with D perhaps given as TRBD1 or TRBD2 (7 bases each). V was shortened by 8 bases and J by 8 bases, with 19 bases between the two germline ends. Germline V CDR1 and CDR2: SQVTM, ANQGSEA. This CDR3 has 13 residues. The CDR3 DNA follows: TGCAGCTCAGCGGGACTTACAGGGGATGAGCAGTTCTTC. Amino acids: CSSAGLTGDEQFF.

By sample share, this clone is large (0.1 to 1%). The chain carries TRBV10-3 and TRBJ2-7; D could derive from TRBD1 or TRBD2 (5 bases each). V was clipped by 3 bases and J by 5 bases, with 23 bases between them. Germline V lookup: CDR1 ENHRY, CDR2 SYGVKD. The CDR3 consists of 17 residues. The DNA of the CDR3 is TGTGCCATCAGTGAAAGAGGGGCGACCCGGATCTTCCACGAGCAGTACTTC. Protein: CAISERGATRIFHEQYF.

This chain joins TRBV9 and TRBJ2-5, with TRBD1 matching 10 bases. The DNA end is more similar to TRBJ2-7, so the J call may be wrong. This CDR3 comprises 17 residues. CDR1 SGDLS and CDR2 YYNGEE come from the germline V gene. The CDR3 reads CASSVQPGQGNPYEQYF. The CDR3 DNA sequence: TGTGCCAGCAGCGTACAGCCGGGACAGGGGAACCCCTACGAGCAGTACTTC.

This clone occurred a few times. CDR3 DNA: TGTGCCAGCAGTTTATCGGCAGGGGGCGTTTATTCACCCCTCCACTTT. Translation gives CASSLSAGGVYSPLHF. The chain links TRBV27 to TRBJ1-6; 8 bases map to TRBD1. This CDR3 contains 16 residues. Trimming removed 0 bases from V and 8 bases from J; junction bases left unmatched: 6. CDR1 and CDR2 from the germline V gene are MNHEY and SMNVEV (reference sequence).

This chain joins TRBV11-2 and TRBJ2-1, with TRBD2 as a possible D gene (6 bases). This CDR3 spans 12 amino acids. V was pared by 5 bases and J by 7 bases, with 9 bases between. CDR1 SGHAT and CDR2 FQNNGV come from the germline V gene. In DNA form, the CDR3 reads TGTGCCAGCAGCCACGCGGGAAATGAGCAGTTCTTC. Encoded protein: CASSHAGNEQFF.

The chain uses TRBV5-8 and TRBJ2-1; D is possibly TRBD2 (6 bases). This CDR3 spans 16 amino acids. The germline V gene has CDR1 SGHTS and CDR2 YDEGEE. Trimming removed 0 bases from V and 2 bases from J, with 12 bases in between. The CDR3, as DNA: TGTGCCAGCAGCTTGGCCGGGAGTCGCCCCTACAATGAGCAGTTCTTC. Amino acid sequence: CASSLAGSRPYNEQFF.

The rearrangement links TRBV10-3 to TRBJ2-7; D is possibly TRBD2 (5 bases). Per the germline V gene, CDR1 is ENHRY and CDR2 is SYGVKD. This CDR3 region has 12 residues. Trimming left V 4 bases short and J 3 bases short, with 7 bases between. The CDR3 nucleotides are TGTGCCATCAGTGGGGAGTTCTACGAGCAGTACTTC. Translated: CAISGEFYEQYF.

The CDR3 loop is CASSVSKGGTEAFF. CDR3 nucleotides: TGTGCCAGCAGTGTAAGTAAGGGAGGCACTGAAGCTTTCTTT. The V call is TRBV9, the J call TRBJ1-1; D not certain. Trimming pared 5 bases from V and 4 bases from J, leaving 15 bases between. CDR1 SGDLS and CDR2 YYNGEE come from the germline V gene. The CDR3 is made up of 14 amino acids.

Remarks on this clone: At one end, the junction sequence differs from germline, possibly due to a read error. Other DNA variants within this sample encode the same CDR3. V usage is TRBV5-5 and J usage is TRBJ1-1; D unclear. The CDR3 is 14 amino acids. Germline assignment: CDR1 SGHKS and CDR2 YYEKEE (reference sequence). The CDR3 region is CASSLVVQNTEAFF. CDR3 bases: TGTGCCAGCAGTTTGGTGGTGCAGAACACTGAAGCTTTCTTT. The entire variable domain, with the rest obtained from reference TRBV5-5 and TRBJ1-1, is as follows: DAGVTQSPTHLIKTRGQQVTLRCSPISGHKSVSWYQQVLGQGPQFIFQYYEKEERGRGNFPDRFSARQFPNYSSELNVNALLLGDSALYLCASSLVVQNTEAFFGQGTRLTVV.

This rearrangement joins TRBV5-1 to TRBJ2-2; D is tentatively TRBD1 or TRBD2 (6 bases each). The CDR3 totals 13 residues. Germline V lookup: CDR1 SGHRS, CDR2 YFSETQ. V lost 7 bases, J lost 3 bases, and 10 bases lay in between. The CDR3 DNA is TGCGCCAGCCGGAGGGGGTACACCGGGGAGCTGTTTTTT. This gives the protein CASRRGYTGELFF.

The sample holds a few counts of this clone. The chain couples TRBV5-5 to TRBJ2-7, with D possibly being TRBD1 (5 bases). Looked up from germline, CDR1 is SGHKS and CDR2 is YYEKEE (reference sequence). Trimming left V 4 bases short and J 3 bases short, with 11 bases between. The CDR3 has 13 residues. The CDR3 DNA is TGTGCCAGCAGCCGAACTACAGGCTACGAGCAGTACTTC. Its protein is CASSRTTGYEQYF.

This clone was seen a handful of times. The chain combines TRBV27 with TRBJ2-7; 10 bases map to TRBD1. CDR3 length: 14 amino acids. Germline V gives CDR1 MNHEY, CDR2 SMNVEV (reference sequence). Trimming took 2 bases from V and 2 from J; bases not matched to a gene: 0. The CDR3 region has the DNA TGTGCCAGCAGTTTAGGGACAGGGGCCTACGAGCAGTACTTC. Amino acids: CASSLGTGAYEQYF.

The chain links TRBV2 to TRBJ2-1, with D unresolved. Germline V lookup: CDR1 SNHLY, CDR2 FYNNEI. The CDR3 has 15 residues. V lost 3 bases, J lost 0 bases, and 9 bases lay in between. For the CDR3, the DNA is TGTGCCAGCAGTGACCGCGGCAGCTCCTACAATGAGCAGTTCTTC. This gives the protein CASSDRGSSYNEQFF.

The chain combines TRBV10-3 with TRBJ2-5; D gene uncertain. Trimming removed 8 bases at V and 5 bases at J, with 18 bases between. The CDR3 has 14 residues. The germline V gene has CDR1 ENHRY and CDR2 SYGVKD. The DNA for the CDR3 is TGTGCCATCCTAGACCCTCAGGCCGGGGAGACCCAGTACTTC. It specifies CAILDPQAGETQYF.

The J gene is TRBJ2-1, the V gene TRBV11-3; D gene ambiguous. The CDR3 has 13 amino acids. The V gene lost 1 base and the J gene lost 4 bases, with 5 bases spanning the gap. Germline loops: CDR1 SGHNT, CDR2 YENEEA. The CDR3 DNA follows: TGTGCCAGCAGCTTAGGAGAATACAATGAGCAGTTCTTC. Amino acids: CASSLGEYNEQFF.

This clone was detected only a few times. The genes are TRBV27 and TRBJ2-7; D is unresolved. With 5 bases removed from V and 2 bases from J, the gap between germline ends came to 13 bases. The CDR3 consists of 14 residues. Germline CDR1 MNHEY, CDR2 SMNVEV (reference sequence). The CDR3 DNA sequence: TGTGCCAGCAGTCCCTTTTCCCCCACCTACGAGCAGTACTTC. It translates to CASSPFSPTYEQYF.